These 32 T cell receptor beta chains originate from one sample sequenced in a study. Via MiXCR, TCRdb re-called the 5' RACE reads, giving one row per CDR3 protein. The table lists about 40,000 distinct CDR3 sequences, under 20% of them singletons. The specimen sequenced was naive CD4+ T cells sorted from a lymph node. The subset denotes: naive CD4+ T cells, CD4+CD45RA+CD25-. The receptors were gathered from a female donor with breast cancer.

The V call is TRBV6-1, the J call TRBJ2-3; D is possibly TRBD1 (5 bases). CDR1 is MNHNS and CDR2 is SASEGT in the germline V gene. Trimming took 8 bases from V and 6 from J, leaving 15 bases between them. CDR3 length: 13 amino acids. The CDR3, as DNA: TGTGCCAGCCAGGGATGGGGCCACGATACGCAGTATTTT. Amino acids: CASQGWGHDTQYF.

A remark on this clonotype: Its ends do not fully match the called genes, so a read error is possible. The rearrangement joins TRBV7-2 to TRBJ2-7; D may be TRBD1 (5 bases). The CDR3 contains 12 residues. Germline V lookup: CDR1 SGHTA, CDR2 FQGNSA. The CDR3 region has the DNA TGTGCCAGCAGCTCAATCGCCGTGACAGCGCGCTTC. Its protein is CASSSIAVTARF.

The chain couples TRBV12-3 or TRBV12-4 to TRBJ1-1; D is ambiguous. The ends were cut back, 3 bases at V and 0 bases at J, with 8 bases in the middle. This CDR3 contains 14 residues. DNA for the CDR3: TGTGCCAGCAGTTTTGCGCACCTGAACACTGAAGCTTTCTTT. It codes for CASSFAHLNTEAFF.

About this clonotype itself: The germline gene is not matched at one end of the junction; a read error may be the cause. The chain links TRBV6-5 to TRBJ1-4, with D possibly matching TRBD1 (5 bases). This CDR3 is built from 14 residues. Germline V gene lookup returns CDR1 MNHEY and CDR2 SVGAGI. The CDR3 DNA reads as TGTGCCAGCAGGGCAGGGTGGACTAATGAAGAACTGTTTTTT. Translation: CASRAGWTNEELFF.

In this sample, this clonotype turned up many times. The V and J genes are TRBV29-1 and TRBJ1-1, with 8 bases matching TRBD1. J lost 9 bases, V lost 7 bases, and 7 bases had no gene match. Germline V lookup: CDR1 SQVTM, CDR2 ANQGSEA. The CDR3 extends over 11 amino acids. The CDR3 DNA is TGCAGCGGGGACAGGTCTGCCCAAGCTTTCTTT. Its protein product is CSGDRSAQAFF.

This clonotype was recorded only once. The chain recombines TRBV5-1 with TRBJ2-5, with D possibly being TRBD1 (5 bases). The CDR3 has 15 residues. Germline-derived CDR1 and CDR2 are SGHRS and YFSETQ. V dropped 1 base and J dropped 5 bases, with 15 bases sitting between them. The CDR3 reads CASSLSTVRVETQYF. The CDR3 nucleotides read TGCGCCAGCAGCTTGTCGACAGTCCGGGTGGAGACCCAGTACTTC.

In its sample, this clonotype was seen a few times. The CDR3 region has the DNA TGTGCCAGCAGTTTTGGTCTAGCGGGAGGGCCGGGTGAGCAGTTCTTC. Residues: CASSFGLAGGPGEQFF. J is TRBJ2-1 and V is TRBV28; 12 positions agree with TRBD2. J was trimmed by 9 bases and V by 3 bases; bases with no gene match: 9. CDR1 is MDHEN, CDR2 SYDVKM, per germline. The CDR3 length is 16 residues.

The chain recombines TRBV5-1 with TRBJ1-1; 10 nucleotides line up with TRBD1. Germline trimming cut 2 bases from V and 4 bases from J; bases unmatched to any gene: 14. Germline V CDR1 and CDR2: SGHRS, YFSETQ. The CDR3 sequence is 18 residues long. CDR3 residues: CASSLTTGQGLGGTEAFF. CDR3 DNA sequence: TGCGCCAGCAGCTTAACGACGGGACAGGGGCTAGGGGGCACTGAAGCTTTCTTT.

This clonotype has a single count. This chain connects TRBV28 to TRBJ1-1, with 9 positions matching TRBD1. The ends lost 4 bases at V and 5 bases at J; junction bases unmatched: 5. CDR3 size: 14 residues. In germline, CDR1 is MDHEN, CDR2 SYDVKM. This CDR3 is CASSCAGTGTEAFF. CDR3 DNA sequence: TGTGCCAGCAGTTGTGCCGGGACAGGGACTGAAGCTTTCTTT.

This clonotype has a handful of counts. V usage is TRBV29-1 and J usage is TRBJ2-3; 8 nucleotides line up with TRBD1. Trimming at V came to 5 bases and at J to 3 bases, leaving 4 bases not matched to a gene. Germline-derived CDR1 and CDR2 are SQVTM and ANQGSEA. The CDR3 extends over 13 amino acids. CDR3 DNA: TGCAGCGTTCGGGACAGGAGAACAGATACGCAGTATTTT. It is translated as CSVRDRRTDTQYF.

The table lists this clonotype with many counts. The chain is built from TRBV5-1 and TRBJ2-1; TRBD1 or TRBD2 may be the D gene (6 bases each). This CDR3 spans 18 amino acids. V was trimmed by 1 base and J by 5 bases, leaving 22 bases between them. Germline V lookup: CDR1 SGHRS, CDR2 YFSETQ. Here the CDR3 reads CASSLFLRGERRDNEQFF. The DNA for the CDR3 is TGCGCCAGCAGCTTGTTCCTGAGGGGGGAGCGGAGGGACAATGAGCAGTTCTTC.

This clonotype has just a few counts. The rearrangement links TRBV6-1 to TRBJ2-3, with no clear D. Germline values: CDR1 MNHNS, CDR2 SASEGT. This CDR3 is built from 14 residues. The V and J ends lost 4 bases and 3 bases respectively, with 11 bases between them. In DNA form, the CDR3 reads TGTGCCAGCAGTGCCGTCCCCTTGACAGATACGCAGTATTTT. This encodes CASSAVPLTDTQYF.

This clonotype was seen a handful of times. The chain carries TRBV2 and TRBJ1-1, with 7 bases identical to TRBD1. Per germline, CDR1 SNHLY and CDR2 FYNNEI. Trimming cost V 4 bases and J 0 bases; bases outside gene matches: 2. This CDR3 has 14 amino acids. This chain's CDR3 is CASSGTGVNTEAFF. CDR3 DNA sequence: TGTGCCAGCAGTGGGACAGGAGTGAACACTGAAGCTTTCTTT.

This clonotype was found many times. One end of the junction is discordant with germline, which a read error may explain. V usage is TRBV29-1 and J usage is TRBJ2-3; TRBD1 is a possible D gene (7 bases). The germline V gene has CDR1 SQVTM and CDR2 ANQGSEA. The CDR3 length is 14 residues. The CDR3 coding sequence is TGCAGCGTCGAAGGGGGCGCGGGGACAGATACGCAGTATTTT. It yields the protein CSVEGGAGTDTQYF.

In its sample, this clonotype was seen a few times. V is TRBV7-3 and J is TRBJ1-1; D is possibly TRBD1 (5 bases). The CDR3 sequence is 14 residues long. CDR1 SGHTA and CDR2 FQGTGA come from the germline V gene. V gave up 5 bases and J gave up 0 bases, with 10 bases separating them. The DNA for the CDR3 is TGTGCCAGCAGCCCGGGGGGAGTGAACACTGAAGCTTTCTTT. Its protein is CASSPGGVNTEAFF. Together with reference TRBV7-3 and TRBJ1-1, the CDR3 gives the full variable domain: GAGVSQTPSNKVTEKGKYVELRCDPISGHTALYWYRQSLGQGPEFLIYFQGTGAADDSGLPNDRFFAVRPEGSVSTLKIQRTERGDSAVYLCASSPGGVNTEAFFGQGTRLTVV.

This clonotype was picked up many times. The genes are TRBV6-5 and TRBJ1-1; D gene unclear. The CDR3 is 13 residues long. The germline V gene has CDR1 MNHEY and CDR2 SVGAGI. Trimming left V 2 bases short and J 1 base short, with 5 bases between. This chain's CDR3 is CASSYMENTEAFF. The CDR3 nucleotides read TGTGCCAGCAGTTACATGGAGAACACTGAAGCTTTCTTT.

This clonotype was found many times. V gene TRBV6-6 combines with J gene TRBJ2-5; D is uncertain. V was trimmed by 4 bases and J by 2 bases, leaving 5 bases between them. The CDR3 length is 12 residues. Germline CDR1 reads MNHNY; CDR2 reads SVGAGI (reference sequence). In nucleotides, the CDR3 is TGTGCCAGCAGTTCCTTACAAGAGACCCAGTACTTC. Protein: CASSSLQETQYF.

This clonotype was found a few times. V gene TRBV12-3 or TRBV12-4 combines with J gene TRBJ1-3, with D possibly TRBD1 on 5 matching bases. The CDR3 covers 16 residues. Trimming stripped 2 bases from V and 0 bases from J, with 11 bases between. CDR3 loop: CASSLRRGGSGNTIYF. CDR3 DNA sequence: TGTGCCAGCAGTTTAAGAAGGGGTGGCTCTGGAAACACCATATATTTT.

On this clonotype itself: A much larger clone sits a single nucleotide away, making a read error possible. The chain recombines TRBV20-1 with TRBJ1-5; D is ambiguous. The CDR3 contains 14 residues. Germline lookup yields CDR1 DFQATT and CDR2 SNEGSKA (reference sequence). CDR3 in amino acids: CSASDSNSNRPQHF. Written as DNA, the CDR3 is TGCAGTGCTAGCGATAGCAATAGCAATCGGCCCCAGCATTTT.

This chain joins TRBV5-1 and TRBJ1-5, with D uncertain. With 4 bases removed from V and 6 bases from J, the gap between germline ends came to 11 bases. CDR3 length equals 13 residues. Per the germline V gene, CDR1 is SGHRS and CDR2 is YFSETQ. CDR3 sequence reads: CASSDGRTQPQHF. The CDR3 coding sequence is TGCGCCAGCAGCGACGGACGGACTCAGCCCCAGCATTTT. Looking up the rest from reference TRBV5-1 and TRBJ1-5 gives the full variable domain: KAGVTQTPRYLIKTRGQQVTLSCSPISGHRSVSWYQQTPGQGLQFLFEYFSETQRNKGNFPGRFSGRQFSNSRSEMNVSTLELGDSALYLCASSDGRTQPQHFGDGTRLSIL.

CDR3 sequence reads: CASSSFTGGQSREQYF. CDR3 nucleotide sequence: TGTGCCAGCAGCTCCTTCACGGGAGGCCAAAGTCGCGAGCAGTACTTC. This chain connects TRBV7-2 to TRBJ2-7, with TRBD2 matching 7 bases. Germline CDR1 reads SGHTA; CDR2 reads FQGNSA. The trim removed 4 bases at V and 6 bases at J, leaving 15 bases unmatched. The CDR3 is made up of 16 amino acids.

This clonotype was found a few times. This chain connects TRBV20-1 to TRBJ1-1; TRBD1 might be the D (5 bases). CDR1 is DFQATT, CDR2 SNEGSKA, per germline (reference sequence). The CDR3 loop spans 13 amino acids. The V and J ends lost 7 bases and 0 bases respectively, with 12 bases between them. The CDR3 here is CSVTRDLNTEAFF. CDR3 coding DNA: TGCAGTGTTACCCGGGACCTGAACACTGAAGCTTTCTTT.

Comment on this clonotype: It may be a read error: a sequence one base away is much more abundant. This sequence joins TRBV6-5 and TRBJ1-6; D is unclear. Germline V gives CDR1 MNHEY, CDR2 SVGAGI. The CDR3 totals 14 residues. The CDR3 sequence is CATQSASYNSSLHF. CDR3 coding DNA: TGTGCCACTCAGTCCGCCTCCTATAATTCATCCCTCCACTTT.

This clonotype was seen a handful of times. J is TRBJ1-3 and V is TRBV12-3 or TRBV12-4; a possible D gene is TRBD1 (6 bases). The V end was cut by 8 bases, the J end by 5 bases, with 13 bases between. This CDR3 is 13 amino acids long. In nucleotides, the CDR3 is TGTGCCAGCTCAACAGGGACGAGAAACACCATATATTTT. This translates into CASSTGTRNTIYF.

About this clonotype itself: This likely comes from a read error, as the CDR3 has no conserved phenylalanine or tryptophan at its end. This chain links TRBV5-1 with TRBJ1-1; D remains ambiguous. Trimming left V 4 bases short and J 4 bases short, with 8 bases between. CDR3 size: 12 residues. Germline V gene lookup returns CDR1 SGHRS and CDR2 YFSETQ. CDR3 in DNA: TGCGCCAGCAGCGGAGGCCCCACTGAAGCTTTCCTT. Its translation: CASSGGPTEAFL.

Many counts were recorded for this clonotype. The chain links TRBV29-1 to TRBJ2-1, with D unclear. This CDR3 region has 12 residues. V was shortened by 4 bases and J by 1 base, with 5 bases between the two germline ends. Germline CDR1 and CDR2: SQVTM and ANQGSEA. CDR3 sequence (DNA): TGCAGCGTTGCAGAATCCTACAATGAGCAGTTCTTC. Protein: CSVAESYNEQFF.

V usage is TRBV5-1 and J usage is TRBJ2-3; D not resolved. The CDR3 loop spans 15 amino acids. V lost 5 bases and J 1 base, leaving 14 bases between the germline ends. Germline-derived CDR1 and CDR2 are SGHRS and YFSETQ. The CDR3 bases are TGCGCCAGCAGTGCATCCGGAGTTGGCACAGATACGCAGTATTTT. It translates to CASSASGVGTDTQYF.

The V call is TRBV20-1, the J call TRBJ2-7; D possibly uses TRBD1 or TRBD2 (5 bases each). V was shortened by 3 bases and J by 2 bases, with 11 bases between the two germline ends. CDR3 length: 13 amino acids. From germline, CDR1 is DFQATT and CDR2 SNEGSKA (reference sequence). CDR3 sequence: CSASESGPYEQYF. CDR3 in DNA: TGCAGTGCTAGCGAATCGGGACCCTACGAGCAGTACTTC.

The chain carries TRBV4-3 and TRBJ1-6; D not resolved. This CDR3 is built from 16 residues. The V gene's germline CDR1 is LGHNA and CDR2 YSLEER. Trimming cost V 2 bases and J 7 bases, with 15 bases left between them. The CDR3 reads CASSQKEGGRNSPLHF. As DNA, the CDR3 is TGCGCCAGCAGCCAAAAAGAGGGAGGGAGGAATTCACCCCTCCACTTT.

V and J are TRBV4-2 and TRBJ2-3; a possible D gene is TRBD1 (6 bases). The V end was cut by 2 bases, the J end by 0 bases, with 12 bases between. The germline V gene has CDR1 LGHNA and CDR2 YNFKEQ. CDR3 length: 16 amino acids. The CDR3 sequence: CASSQSTGSSTDTQYF. DNA for the CDR3: TGTGCCAGCAGCCAATCGACAGGATCGAGCACAGATACGCAGTATTTT.

This sequence joins TRBV9 and TRBJ2-5, with a possible D match to TRBD1 (5 bases). The CDR3 covers 16 residues. CDR1 is SGDLS and CDR2 is YYNGEE in the germline V gene. V lost 3 bases and J lost 4, with 19 bases in between. CDR3 loop: CASSEGNLASGETQYF. CDR3 DNA: TGTGCCAGCAGCGAGGGGAACTTGGCCTCCGGAGAGACCCAGTACTTC. Supplemented by reference TRBV9 and TRBJ2-5, the full variable domain reads DSGVTQTPKHLITATGQRVTLRCSPRSGDLSVYWYQQSLDQGLQFLIQYYNGEERAKGNILERFSAQQFPDLHSELNLSSLELGDSALYFCASSEGNLASGETQYFGPGTRLLVL.

This clonotype has more than one count but fewer than ten. The gene calls are TRBV5-1 and TRBJ2-5; D might be TRBD1 (6 bases). V lost 2 bases and J 4 bases, leaving 15 bases between the germline ends. This CDR3 comprises 15 residues. Germline CDR1 SGHRS, CDR2 YFSETQ. The CDR3 is CASSFQPTGSETQYF. The CDR3 DNA reads as TGCGCCAGCAGCTTCCAACCTACAGGGTCAGAGACCCAGTACTTC.